A selection of T cell receptor beta chains follows, all from one sample in a study of T cell responses to AZD1222 COVID-19 vaccine. Libraries were prepared by immunoSEQ multiplex PCR; TCRdb keeps only in-frame clonotypes and omits some of them. There are around 70,000 clones in the sample; roughly 88% occur only once, and about 2.4% lies in the top ten. The sample was peripheral blood, taken on day 0 of AZD1222 vaccination. Source of these receptors: an adult in good health. CDR3s include the opening cysteine and the closing phenylalanine or tryptophan. The D gene is left open where the match is weak. Clone size is not always given. Where it is, it says once, few, many or a class for expanded clones.

>.|TRBV5-1|TRBJ2-7|TRBD1
CASSYRTGNPYEQYF
TGCGCCAGCAGCTATCGGACAGGGAATCCCTACGAGCAGTACTTC
>.|TRBV30|TRBJ2-5|.
CAGSGTGLETQYF
TGTGCCGGTAGCGGGACAGGGCTAGAGACCCAGTACTTC
>.|TRBV5-6|TRBJ2-7|TRBD2
CASSLLVGVQRGYEQYF
TGTGCCAGCAGCTTGTTAGTCGGAGTCCAGCGGGGGTACGAGCAGTACTTC
>.|TRBV6-6|TRBJ1-1|.
CASSPPEGGAFF
TGTGCCAGCAGCCCCCCCGAAGGGGGAGCTTTCTTT
>.|TRBV5-1|TRBJ2-2|.
CASSQGPLENTGELFF
TGCGCCAGCAGCCAGGGACCCTTGGAGAACACCGGGGAGCTGTTTTTT
>few|TRBV7-2|TRBJ2-1|TRBD2
CASSLVAGGGNEQFF
TGTGCCAGCAGCTTAGTGGCGGGAGGGGGCAATGAGCAGTTCTTC
>.|TRBV24-1|TRBJ2-2|TRBD1
CATSRTGPTGELFF
TGTGCCACCAGCCGGACAGGACCAACCGGGGAGCTGTTTTTT
>few|TRBV18|TRBJ1-4|TRBD1
CASSPGTGREKLFF
TGTGCCAGCTCACCCGGGACAGGGCGGGAAAAACTGTTTTTT
>.|TRBV4-1|TRBJ2-2|.
CASSQGASTGELFF
TGCGCCAGCAGCCAAGGAGCATCCACCGGGGAGCTGTTTTTT
>.|TRBV28|TRBJ1-2|.
CASTAVLKSFHGYTF
TGTGCCAGCACGGCAGTCCTCAAGAGTTTTCATGGCTACACCTTC
>once|TRBV3-1/TRBV3-2|TRBJ1-4|.
CASSQEGVEKLFF
TGTGCCAGCAGCCAAGAAGGGGTCGAAAAACTGTTTTTT
>once|TRBV5-1|TRBJ2-5|.
CASSYRDGQETQYF
TGCGCCAGCAGCTACAGGGATGGGCAAGAGACCCAGTACTTC
>.|TRBV27|TRBJ1-6|TRBD1
CASSPNRGPGGSPLHF
TGTGCCAGCAGCCCGAACCGGGGCCCAGGGGGGTCACCCCTCCACTTT
>.|TRBV6-1|TRBJ1-5|TRBD1
CASSEYTTGGGQPQHF
TGTGCCAGCAGTGAATATACTACAGGGGGTGGTCAGCCCCAGCATTTT
>.|TRBV27|TRBJ2-1|TRBD1
CASSLTGAPNEQFF
TGTGCCAGCAGTTTGACAGGGGCGCCCAATGAGCAGTTCTTC
>.|TRBV30|TRBJ2-1|TRBD2
CAWSPLTSGTGGGYNEQFF
TGTGCCTGGAGTCCTCTGACTAGCGGGACGGGAGGCGGCTACAATGAGCAGTTCTTC
>.|TRBV18|TRBJ1-2|.
CASSQEGGSGYTF
TGTGCCAGCTCACAGGAGGGAGGGAGCGGCTACACCTTC
>once|TRBV9|TRBJ2-1|TRBD1
CASSVLVGQGNNEQFF
TGTGCCAGCAGCGTATTAGTAGGACAGGGTAACAATGAGCAGTTCTTC
>.|TRBV28|TRBJ1-1|.
CASSWQTRNTEAFF
TGTGCCAGCAGTTGGCAGACGAGGAACACTGAAGCTTTCTTT
>.|TRBV7-2|TRBJ2-6|.
CASSPYTGGANVLTF
TGTGCCAGCAGCCCCTATACGGGTGGGGCCAACGTCCTGACTTTC
>.|TRBV7-2|TRBJ2-1|TRBD2
CASSFGSGGSLTEQFF
TGTGCCAGCAGCTTCGGTAGCGGGGGGTCTCTCACTGAGCAGTTCTTC
>.|TRBV6-5|TRBJ2-1|.
CASSYSTGKQFF
TGTGCCAGCAGTTACTCGACGGGAAAGCAGTTCTTC
>.|TRBV19|TRBJ2-7|.
CASSMQGKGEQYF
TGTGCCAGTAGTATGCAGGGGAAAGGCGAGCAGTACTTC
>.|TRBV19|TRBJ1-4|.
CASSPGELFNEKLFF
TGTGCCAGTAGTCCCGGGGAACTTTTTAATGAAAAACTGTTTTTT
>.|TRBV6-5|TRBJ1-3|TRBD1
CASRSGTAFGNTIYF
TGTGCCAGCAGATCCGGGACAGCCTTTGGAAACACCATATATTTT
>.|TRBV5-1|TRBJ2-3|TRBD2
CASRAGDTDTQYF
TGCGCCAGCAGAGCGGGGGACACAGATACGCAGTATTTT
>.|TRBV6-5|TRBJ2-7|.
CASRWTAEQYF
TGTGCCAGCAGATGGACCGCCGAGCAGTACTTC
>.|TRBV19|TRBJ1-5|TRBD1
CASSQGQGSYSNQPQHF
TGTGCCAGTAGTCAAGGACAGGGGTCCTATAGCAATCAGCCCCAGCATTTT
>.|TRBV28|TRBJ2-7|.
CASSPQWGSYEQYF
TGTGCCAGCAGTCCCCAGTGGGGCTCCTACGAGCAGTACTTC
>.|TRBV3-1/TRBV3-2|TRBJ1-5|.
CASSQAGVGNQPQHF
TGTGCCAGCAGCCAAGCAGGGGTCGGCAATCAGCCCCAGCATTTT
>.|TRBV10-3|TRBJ2-2|.
CATIGGFRNTGELFF
TGTGCCACAATTGGAGGTTTTAGGAACACCGGGGAGCTGTTTTTT
>.|TRBV7-9|TRBJ2-7|.
CASGRVGEQYF
TGTGCCAGTGGGCGGGTTGGCGAGCAGTACTTC
>.|TRBV12-5|TRBJ2-2|.
CASGLVRSTNTGELFF
TGTGCTAGTGGTTTGGTACGGAGTACTAACACCGGGGAGCTGTTTTTT
>.|TRBV14|TRBJ2-4|TRBD1
CASSLGQGWAKNIQYF
TGTGCCAGCAGCCTGGGACAGGGTTGGGCCAAAAACATTCAGTACTTC
>once|TRBV7-9|TRBJ2-1|TRBD2
CASSLGLADANEQFF
TGTGCCAGCAGCTTAGGACTAGCGGACGCCAATGAGCAGTTCTTC
>.|TRBV6-5|TRBJ1-5|.
CASSVKWGDNQPQHF
TGTGCCAGCTCGGTTAAATGGGGGGACAATCAGCCCCAGCATTTT
>.|TRBV2|TRBJ2-2|TRBD2
CASRETSADTTGELFF
TGTGCCAGCAGAGAAACTAGCGCTGATACCACCGGGGAGCTGTTTTTT
>.|TRBV6-2/TRBV6-3|TRBJ1-1|.
CASSNSHTEAFF
TGTGCCAGCAGCAACAGCCACACTGAAGCTTTCTTT
>.|TRBV4-3|TRBJ1-1|.
CASSQRTEGRTEAFF
TGCGCCAGCAGCCAACGCACGGAGGGACGCACTGAAGCTTTCTTT
>few|TRBV30|TRBJ1-2|TRBD1
CACNEDRGLYYGYTF
TGTGCCTGTAACGAGGACAGGGGGCTTTACTATGGCTACACCTTC
>.|TRBV5-1|TRBJ2-5|TRBD2
CASSLRTSGSETQYF
TGCGCCAGCAGCCTAAGGACTAGCGGTTCAGAGACCCAGTACTTC